This T cell receptor (beta chain) was sequenced during a study of shared clonotypes between healthy human individuals. Subsets obtained from CD4+ cells comprised CD45RA+ naive and CD45RA-negative memory cells. When replicate PCRs were run on sorted subsets, they used 200 ng DNA, some 33,000 T cell genomes. Assay: immunoSEQ multiplex PCR; the TCRdb copy retains only in-frame clones and omits some. The sample has more than 400,000 clones, approximately 95% seen once. Trimming pared 2 bases from V and 1 base from J, leaving 11 bases between. CDR1 and CDR2 (germline): MNHEY, SVGAGI. The CDR3 loop spans 15 amino acids.

The receptor's source is a woman aged 25-40 years in good health. Sequencing was performed on naive CD4+ T cells sorted from blood. Sample subset: CD45RA+ positively selected. The chain recombines TRBV6-5 with TRBJ1-1; D gene unclear. CDR3 sequence reads: CASSYRTVRNTEAFF. In DNA, the CDR3 is TGTGCCAGCAGTTACCGAACGGTACGGAACACTGAAGCTTTCTTT.